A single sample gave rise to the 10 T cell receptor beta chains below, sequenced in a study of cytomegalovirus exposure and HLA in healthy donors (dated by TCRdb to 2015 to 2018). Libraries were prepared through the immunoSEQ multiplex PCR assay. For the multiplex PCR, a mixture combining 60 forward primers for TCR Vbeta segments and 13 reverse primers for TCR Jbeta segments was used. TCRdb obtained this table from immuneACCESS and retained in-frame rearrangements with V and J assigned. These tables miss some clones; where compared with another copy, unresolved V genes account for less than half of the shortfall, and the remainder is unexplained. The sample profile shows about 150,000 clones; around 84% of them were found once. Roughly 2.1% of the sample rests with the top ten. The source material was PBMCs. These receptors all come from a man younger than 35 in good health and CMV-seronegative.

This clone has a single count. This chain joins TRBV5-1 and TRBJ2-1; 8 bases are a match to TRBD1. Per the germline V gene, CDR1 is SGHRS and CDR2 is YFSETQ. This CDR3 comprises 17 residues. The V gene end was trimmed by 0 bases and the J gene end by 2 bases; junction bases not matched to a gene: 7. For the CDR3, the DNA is TGCGCCAGCAGCTTGGAACCCGCAGGGGGCACCTACAATGAGCAGTTCTTC. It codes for CASSLEPAGGTYNEQFF.

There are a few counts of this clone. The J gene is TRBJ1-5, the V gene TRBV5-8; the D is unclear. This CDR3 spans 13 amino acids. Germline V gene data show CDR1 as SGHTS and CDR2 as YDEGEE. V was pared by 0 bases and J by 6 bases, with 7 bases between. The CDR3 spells CASSLESGQPQHF. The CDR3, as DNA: TGTGCCAGCAGCTTGGAATCCGGTCAGCCCCAGCATTTT.

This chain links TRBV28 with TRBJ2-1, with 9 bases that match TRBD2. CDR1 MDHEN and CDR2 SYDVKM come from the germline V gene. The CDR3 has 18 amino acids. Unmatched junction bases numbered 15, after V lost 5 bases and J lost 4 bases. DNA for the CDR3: TGTGCCAGCAGTCCCTCTCGACTAGCGGAAATGCTGTACAATGAGCAGTTCTTC. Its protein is CASSPSRLAEMLYNEQFF.

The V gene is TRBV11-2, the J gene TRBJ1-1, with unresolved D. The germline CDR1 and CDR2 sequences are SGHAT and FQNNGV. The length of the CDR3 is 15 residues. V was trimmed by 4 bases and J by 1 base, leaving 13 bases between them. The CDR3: CASSSRGWRNTEAFF. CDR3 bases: TGTGCCAGCAGCTCACGAGGCTGGAGGAACACTGAAGCTTTCTTT.

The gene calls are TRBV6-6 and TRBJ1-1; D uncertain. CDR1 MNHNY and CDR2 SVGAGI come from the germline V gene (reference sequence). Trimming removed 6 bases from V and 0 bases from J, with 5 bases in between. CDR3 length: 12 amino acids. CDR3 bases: TGTGCCAGCAGCCCTATGAACACTGAAGCTTTCTTT. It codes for CASSPMNTEAFF.

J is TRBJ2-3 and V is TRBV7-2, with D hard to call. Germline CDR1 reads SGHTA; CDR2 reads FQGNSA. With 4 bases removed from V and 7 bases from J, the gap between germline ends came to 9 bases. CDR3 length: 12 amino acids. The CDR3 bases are TGTGCCAGCAGCTACGGGTCTAATACGCAGTATTTT. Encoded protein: CASSYGSNTQYF.

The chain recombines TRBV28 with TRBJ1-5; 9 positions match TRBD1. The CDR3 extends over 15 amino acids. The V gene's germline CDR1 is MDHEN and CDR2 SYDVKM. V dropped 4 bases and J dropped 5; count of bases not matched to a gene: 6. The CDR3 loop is CASSWGQGRDQPQHF. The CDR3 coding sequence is TGTGCCAGCAGTTGGGGACAGGGTAGGGATCAGCCCCAGCATTTT.

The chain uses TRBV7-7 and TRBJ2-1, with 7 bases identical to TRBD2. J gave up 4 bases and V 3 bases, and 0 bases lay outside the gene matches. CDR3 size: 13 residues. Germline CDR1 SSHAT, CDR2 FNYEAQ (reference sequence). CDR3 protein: CASSFSGYNEQFF. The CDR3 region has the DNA TGTGCCAGCAGCTTTAGCGGGTACAATGAGCAGTTCTTC.

The CDR3 loop is CASSRRSRTSGNTIYF. Written as DNA, the CDR3 is TGCGCCAGCAGCCGGAGATCCCGTACCTCTGGAAACACCATATATTTT. The chain uses TRBV4-1 and TRBJ1-3; no clear D gene. This CDR3 region has 16 residues. Germline V gene lookup returns CDR1 MGHRA and CDR2 YSYEKL. V shed 4 bases and J shed 0 bases, with 13 bases lying between them.

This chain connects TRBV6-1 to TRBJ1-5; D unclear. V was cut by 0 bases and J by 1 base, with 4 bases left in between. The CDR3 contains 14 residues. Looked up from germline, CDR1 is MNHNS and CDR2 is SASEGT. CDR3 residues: CASSEAGSNQPQHF. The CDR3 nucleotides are TGTGCCAGCAGTGAAGCGGGCAGCAATCAGCCCCAGCATTTT.